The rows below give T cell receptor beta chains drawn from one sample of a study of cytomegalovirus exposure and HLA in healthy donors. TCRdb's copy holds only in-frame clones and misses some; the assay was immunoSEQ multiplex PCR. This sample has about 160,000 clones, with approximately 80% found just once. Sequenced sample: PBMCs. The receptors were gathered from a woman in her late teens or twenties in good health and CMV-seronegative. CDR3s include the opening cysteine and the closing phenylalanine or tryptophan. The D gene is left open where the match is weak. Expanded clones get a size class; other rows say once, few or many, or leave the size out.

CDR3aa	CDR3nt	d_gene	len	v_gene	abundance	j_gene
CASSPTDRVGTEAFF	TGTGCCAGCTCACCAACCGACAGGGTAGGCACTGAAGCTTTCTTT	TRBD1	15	TRBV18	few	TRBJ1-1
CASSKGQNSGNTIYF	TGTGCCAGCAGCAAGGGACAGAACTCTGGAAACACCATATATTTT	TRBD1	15	TRBV6-1	.	TRBJ1-3
CASSQMFREKETQYF	TGCGCCAGCAGCCAAATGTTCCGGGAGAAAGAGACCCAGTACTTC	.	15	TRBV4-1	once	TRBJ2-5
CASSPAGNTEAFF	TGTGCCAGCTCACCTGCCGGGAACACTGAAGCTTTCTTT	.	13	TRBV18	.	TRBJ1-1
CATNSDRMRPGANVLTF	TGTGCCACCAACTCGGACAGAATGAGGCCTGGGGCCAACGTCCTGACTTTC	.	17	TRBV15	once	TRBJ2-6
CASSEDRSSYNSPLHF	TGTGCCAGCAGTGAAGACAGGAGCTCCTATAATTCACCCCTCCACTTT	.	16	TRBV6-1	.	TRBJ1-6
CASSSGLEGNEQFF	TGTGCCAGCAGCTCTGGACTAGAGGGCAATGAGCAGTTCTTC	TRBD2	14	TRBV6-4	few	TRBJ2-1
CASTPTGVAGAEAFF	TGTGCCAGCACCCCGACAGGGGTGGCCGGCGCTGAAGCTTTCTTT	TRBD1	15	TRBV6-1	few	TRBJ1-1
CASSYPGGAGYETQYF	TGTGCCAGCAGTTACCCCGGTGGGGCAGGGTACGAGACCCAGTACTTC	.	16	TRBV6-5	.	TRBJ2-5
CASSRQVANTGELFF	TGTGCCAGCAGCCGACAGGTTGCAAACACCGGGGAGCTGTTTTTT	.	15	TRBV6-5	.	TRBJ2-2
CASKWREGRVTGELFF	TGTGCCAGCAAGTGGCGGGAGGGCCGCGTCACCGGGGAGCTGTTTTTT	TRBD2	16	TRBV27	.	TRBJ2-2
CASSLDRTIGGKLFF	TGTGCCAGCAGCTTAGATCGGACAATCGGTGGAAAACTGTTTTTT	.	15	TRBV11-2	.	TRBJ1-4
CASSLTRRQDTQYF	TGCGCCAGCAGCCTGACACGGCGCCAAGATACGCAGTATTTT	.	14	TRBV5-1	.	TRBJ2-3
CASSPWTGSGANVLTF	TGTGCCAGCAGCCCCTGGACAGGGTCTGGGGCCAACGTCCTGACTTTC	TRBD1	16	TRBV5-6	.	TRBJ2-6
CATSRSRGQEETQYF	TGTGCCACCAGCAGATCGCGGGGCCAAGAAGAGACCCAGTACTTC	.	15	TRBV15	.	TRBJ2-5
CASQRGSSYGQYF	TGTGCCAGTCAGCGGGGGAGCTCCTACGGGCAGTACTTC	TRBD2	13	TRBV2	.	TRBJ2-7
CASSQGRGQPQHF	TGTGCCAGCAGCCAAGGGAGGGGCCAGCCCCAGCATTTT	.	13	TRBV27	.	TRBJ1-5
CASSYDSNSGNTIYF	TGCGCCAGCAGCTACGACAGCAACTCTGGAAACACCATATATTTT	.	15	TRBV5-1	.	TRBJ1-3
CASRGAGNQPQHF	TGTGCCAGCAGAGGGGCCGGCAATCAGCCCCAGCATTTT	.	13	TRBV27	once	TRBJ1-5
CASRDGGLLIYNEQFF	TGTGCCAGTAGGGATGGTGGGCTCCTCATCTACAATGAGCAGTTCTTC	.	16	TRBV19	.	TRBJ2-1
CAISKSLAGGDHGSYNEQFF	TGTGCCATCAGTAAATCCCTAGCGGGAGGCGATCATGGCTCCTACAATGAGCAGTTCTTC	TRBD2	20	TRBV10-3	.	TRBJ2-1
CASSKSDRGHVAEAFF	TGTGCCAGCAGCAAGTCTGACAGGGGTCATGTGGCTGAAGCTTTCTTT	.	16	TRBV21-1	.	TRBJ1-1
CATSRELADYNEQFF	TGTGCCACCAGCAGAGAACTAGCGGATTACAATGAGCAGTTCTTC	TRBD2	15	TRBV15	few	TRBJ2-1
CASTPGLARSGANVLTF	TGTGCCAGCACCCCCGGACTAGCTCGGTCTGGGGCCAACGTCCTGACTTTC	TRBD2	17	TRBV7-8	.	TRBJ2-6
CASGLGDTDNYGYTF	TGTGCTAGTGGTTTGGGGGACACCGATAACTATGGCTACACCTTC	.	15	TRBV12-5	once	TRBJ1-2
CASRTNTGLYEQYF	TGTGCCAGCAGAACCAACACAGGGCTCTACGAGCAGTACTTC	.	14	TRBV27	.	TRBJ2-7
CASSYSGRGNTIYF	TGTGCCAGCAGTTACTCGGGGCGAGGAAACACCATATATTTT	.	14	TRBV6-5	.	TRBJ1-3
CASSVLANEQFF	TGTGCCAGTAGCGTACTAGCTAATGAGCAGTTCTTC	.	12	TRBV2	.	TRBJ2-1
CASSLSPYTQREAQYF	TGTGCCAGCAGCTTATCCCCATATACCCAGCGGGAGGCTCAGTACTTC	TRBD2	16	TRBV7-6	.	TRBJ2-4
CASSSTASGSVGEQYF	TGTGCCAGCAGCTCGACGGCTAGCGGGAGCGTAGGGGAGCAGTACTTC	TRBD2	16	TRBV7-2	few	TRBJ2-7
CASSSTGGNEKLFF	TGTGCCAGCAGCTCAACAGGGGGAAATGAAAAACTGTTTTTT	TRBD1	14	TRBV5-4	.	TRBJ1-4
CASSPQGGSYEQYF	TGTGCCAGCAGCCCCCAGGGGGGTTCCTACGAGCAGTACTTC	.	14	TRBV25-1	.	TRBJ2-7
CASSRPGGTNEKLFF	TGTGCCAGCAGCCGCCCAGGGGGAACTAATGAAAAACTGTTTTTT	TRBD1	15	TRBV28	.	TRBJ1-4
CASSQDDSDTEAFF	TGCGCCAGCAGCCAAGATGACAGTGACACTGAAGCTTTCTTT	.	14	TRBV4-1	.	TRBJ1-1
CASSTLSGKLGEQYF	TGTGCCAGTAGTACACTGAGCGGGAAGCTCGGCGAGCAGTACTTC	TRBD2	15	TRBV19	.	TRBJ2-7